These T cell receptor beta chains were read from a single sample in a study of T cells after posttransplantation cyclophosphamide. Profiled with immunoSEQ multiplex PCR; TCRdb holds only in-frame clones, not every one. The sample has about 28,000 clones, 80% to 90% seen once; the top ten hold roughly 3%. The source material was PBMCs. The receptors were gathered from a man between 45 and 60 years old. Each CDR3 is given with its conserved first and last residue. Fields, in order: V gene, D gene, J gene, clone size, CDR3 protein, CDR3 DNA. The D gene is left open where the match is weak. For some rows the clone size is stated as once, few or many, or as a class when expanded; others skip it.

TRBV7-2	TRBD1	TRBJ1-1	.	CASSPDRRSEAFF	TGTGCCAGCAGCCCGGACAGGAGGTCTGAAGCTTTCTTT
TRBV6-4	TRBD1	TRBJ2-1	.	CASSLLPGQGTNEQFF	TGTGCCAGCAGTTTACTTCCGGGACAGGGAACAAATGAGCAGTTCTTC
TRBV5-1	TRBD2	TRBJ2-3	.	CASSSGTSGGLDTQYF	TGCGCCAGCAGTTCCGGGACTAGCGGGGGGCTGGATACGCAGTATTTT
TRBV11-2	.	TRBJ2-5	once	CASSLGPWAETQYF	TGTGCCAGCAGCTTAGGCCCTTGGGCGGAGACCCAGTACTTC
TRBV5-4	.	TRBJ1-1	few	CASSLGAPTEAFF	TGTGCCAGCAGCTTAGGGGCCCCCACTGAAGCTTTCTTT
TRBV5-1	.	TRBJ2-2	.	CASSPQGTRNTGELFF	TGCGCCAGCAGCCCCCAGGGGACGAGGAACACCGGGGAGCTGTTTTTT
TRBV29-1	.	TRBJ2-3	.	CSARTSTDTQYF	TGCAGCGCCAGAACAAGCACAGATACGCAGTATTTT
TRBV2	TRBD1	TRBJ1-6	.	CASRGQGSPLHF	TGTGCCAGCAGGGGACAGGGATCACCCCTCCACTTT
TRBV7-2	.	TRBJ2-7	once	CASSSGNKLYEQYF	TGTGCCAGCAGCTCAGGCAATAAACTCTACGAGCAGTACTTC
TRBV5-5	.	TRBJ1-2	.	CASSSTGGSYTF	TGTGCCAGCAGCTCGACAGGTGGAAGCTACACCTTC
TRBV5-5	.	TRBJ2-3	.	CASSLERGTDTQYF	TGTGCCAGCAGCTTAGAGCGGGGCACAGATACGCAGTATTTT
TRBV19	.	TRBJ1-2	.	CASSMGGQLYGYTF	TGTGCCAGTAGTATGGGCGGGCAGCTCTATGGCTACACCTTC
TRBV4-3	.	TRBJ1-1	.	CASSQTTTALTEAFF	TGCGCCAGCAGCCAAACAACGACAGCCCTTACTGAAGCTTTCTTT
TRBV10-3	TRBD1	TRBJ1-2	.	CAISGPARGHGYGYTF	TGTGCCATCAGTGGGCCTGCAAGGGGGCACGGCTATGGCTACACCTTC
TRBV5-6	.	TRBJ1-1	medium-sized	CASSLAGYTEAFF	TGTGCCAGCAGCTTGGCGGGGTACACTGAAGCTTTCTTT
TRBV10-2	.	TRBJ1-5	.	CASSGLISSNQPQHF	TGCGCCAGCAGTGGACTGATTAGTAGCAATCAGCCCCAGCATTTT
TRBV2	.	TRBJ2-7	few	CASSASLAYEQYF	TGTGCCAGCAGCGCCTCTCTAGCGTACGAGCAGTACTTC
TRBV11-3	.	TRBJ1-1	.	CASSLGAGAEAFF	TGTGCCAGCAGCCTTGGCGCCGGGGCTGAAGCTTTCTTT
TRBV5-1	.	TRBJ2-5	.	CASSLRGRQETQYF	TGCGCCAGCAGCTTAAGGGGCAGACAAGAGACCCAGTACTTC
TRBV18	.	TRBJ2-5	once	CASSPMGAGETQYF	TGTGCCAGCTCACCAATGGGGGCCGGGGAGACCCAGTACTTC
TRBV19	.	TRBJ2-3	.	CASSSDSIETDTQYF	TGTGCCAGTAGTAGCGACAGCATAGAGACAGATACGCAGTATTTT
TRBV7-2	.	TRBJ1-3	.	CASSLVAGVSDTIYF	TGTGCCAGCAGCTTAGTGGCAGGGGTGTCGGACACCATATATTTT
TRBV19	.	TRBJ2-2	.	CASSSEAGELFF	TGTGCCAGTAGTAGCGAGGCCGGGGAGCTGTTTTTT
TRBV19	TRBD1	TRBJ1-5	.	CASNDGTGGGQTQHF	TGTGCCAGTAATGACGGGACAGGGGGTGGGCAGACCCAGCATTTT
TRBV5-6	.	TRBJ2-5	.	CASSRSRGPVVAQYF	TGTGCCAGCAGCCGGTCTCGGGGTCCAGTGGTGGCCCAGTACTTC
TRBV5-1	.	TRBJ2-1	once	CASSPPGDEQFF	TGCGCCAGCAGCCCTCCAGGGGATGAGCAGTTCTTC
TRBV5-8	TRBD2	TRBJ2-1	.	CASSGASGSSYNEQFF	TGTGCCAGCAGTGGGGCTAGCGGGAGCTCCTACAATGAGCAGTTCTTC
TRBV5-4	TRBD1	TRBJ1-1	.	CASSSRQGTDTEAFF	TGTGCCAGCAGCTCCCGACAGGGCACCGACACTGAAGCTTTCTTT
TRBV30	TRBD1	TRBJ2-6	few	CARRGQGSGANVLTF	TGTGCCCGCAGGGGGCAGGGCTCTGGGGCCAACGTCCTGACTTTC
TRBV5-1	TRBD2	TRBJ2-5	.	CASSLEVFSVGKSGGTQYF	TGCGCCAGCAGCTTGGAGGTTTTTTCGGTCGGCAAATCGGGAGGGACCCAGTACTTC
TRBV6-5	TRBD1	TRBJ2-7	.	CASSWGQVSYEQYF	TGTGCCAGCAGTTGGGGACAGGTCTCCTACGAGCAGTACTTC
TRBV6-6	TRBD1	TRBJ2-5	.	CASSWGTGGPQETQYF	TGTGCCAGCAGTTGGGGGACAGGGGGCCCCCAGGAGACCCAGTACTTC
TRBV5-4	.	TRBJ2-1	.	CASSLAGGVQRHEQFF	TGTGCCAGCAGCTTGGCCGGGGGTGTGCAGCGCCATGAGCAGTTCTTC
TRBV6-5	.	TRBJ1-1	.	CASSARRRGNTEAFF	TGTGCCAGCAGCGCCCGGAGACGGGGGAACACTGAAGCTTTCTTT
TRBV18	.	TRBJ2-5	.	CASSPWLGSETQYF	TGTGCCAGCTCACCATGGCTGGGCTCGGAGACCCAGTACTTC
TRBV5-1	TRBD2	TRBJ2-1	.	CASSLGAGGLHEQFF	TGCGCCAGCAGCTTGGGTGCGGGGGGGCTCCATGAGCAGTTCTTC
TRBV18	TRBD2	TRBJ2-1	.	CASSPQRESGEQFF	TGTGCCAGCTCACCCCAGCGGGAGTCGGGTGAGCAGTTCTTC